This T cell receptor (beta chain) was observed in a study of graft-versus-host responses after intestinal transplantation (dated by TCRdb to the early 2020s). Regarding the complete study: The transplants that recipients received were multivisceral, liver-intestinal, or isolated intestinal. Every recipient was given anti-thymocyte globulin induction, then maintenance tacrolimus and steroids for roughly 3 years. After intestinal transplantation, graft-versus-host and host-versus-graft alloreactive T cell clones in the graft, circulation and bone marrow were tracked using bulk TCR-beta CDR3 sequencing. To identify alloreactive clones, pre-transplant mixed lymphocyte reaction products were sequenced and then compared with unstimulated pre-transplant donor and recipient T cells. Of the 20 to 25 intestinal transplant recipients enrolled in the cohort, one of whom was a retransplant, a few patients without pretransplant specimens were excluded. Donor T cell macrochimerism was defined as a peak of at least 4% donor T cells among recipient peripheral blood mononuclear cells. Rather than going through the commercial service, samples from a few later patients were sequenced in-house on an Illumina MiSeq and processed with MiXCR. Points the paper makes about the study in general: Conclusions were limited by the relatively low number and heterogeneity of intestinal transplant patients. GvH clones were found in recipient bone marrow, and some of the GvH clones appeared earlier in ileal mucosa or blood, which is consistent with an intestinal mucosal origin. Patients with donor T cell macrochimerism had high GvH to HvG T cell clonal ratios in their allografts. Peak levels of circulating GvH clones were associated with declines in HvG clones early after transplant.

In regard to this clone: It has no known antigen specificity. Base qualities are not provided; no much larger clone lies one nucleotide away.

The time point label on this specimen signifies: cells obtained before transplantation from donor or recipient. CD3+CD4+ and CD3+CD8+ populations were FACS-sorted from unstimulated pre-transplant donor and recipient cells taken from spleen or lymph nodes. The method was the immunoSEQ multiplex PCR assay. For most patients, genomic DNA was isolated with the Qiagen DNeasy Blood and Tissue Kit and sent frozen to Adaptive Biotechnologies for TCR sequencing. For most patients, genomic DNA was subjected to high-throughput TCR-beta CDR3 sequencing by Adaptive Biotechnologies. Per the original workflow: TCR sequencing data for roughly 18 patients were retrieved from Adaptive's ImmunoSEQ software; three other patients were processed with MiXCR and VDJtools. To correct CD4 versus CD8 sorting errors, any sequence found in both subsets at a frequency ratio below 5:1 was removed. Because the origin of CDR3 nucleotide sequences shared between donor and recipient could not be assigned, those sequences were removed. To count as alloreactive, a clone needed at least 2-fold expansion over unstimulated cells and a minimum CFSE-low frequency of 0.002% (template counts) or 0.001% (read counts). Clones were considered mappable if detected in sequenced pre-transplant spleen, lymph node, or MLR CFSE-low populations of the donor or recipient. Cumulative frequency of alloreactive clones was calculated as a percentage of all sequences weighted by copy number. TCRdb carries this immuneACCESS record with in-frame sequences only. Its versions omit some clonotypes, under half of them owing to an unresolved V gene in the studies checked, with the rest unexplained. V, J and clone size are taken as reported in that table, and D and trimming were inferred from the DNA itself. The sample data list around 84,000 clones, and 80% to 85% of these were observed just once. The ten largest account for about a sixth of the sample.

This clonotype was sampled from a human donor who received an intestinal transplant. The starting material was unstimulated CD8+ T cells sorted from spleen or lymph node cells, obtained before intestinal transplant.

In nucleotides, the sequence is TGTGCCAGCAGCGTAGAGGAGGGGGCCGGGACTAGCGGGATCAATGAGCAGTTCTTC. Its amino acids are CASSVEEGAGTSGINEQFF. Recombination connected TRBV9 to TRBJ2-1; 13 bases in the middle match TRBD2. Ends trimmed: V by 0 bases, J by 6 bases; bases unmatched to a gene: 12. From the germline V gene, CDR1 is SGDLS and CDR2 is YYNGEE. CDR3 length: 19 amino acids, cysteine to phenylalanine. Just the 57-base CDR3 DNA is kept, in frame starting at base 1.